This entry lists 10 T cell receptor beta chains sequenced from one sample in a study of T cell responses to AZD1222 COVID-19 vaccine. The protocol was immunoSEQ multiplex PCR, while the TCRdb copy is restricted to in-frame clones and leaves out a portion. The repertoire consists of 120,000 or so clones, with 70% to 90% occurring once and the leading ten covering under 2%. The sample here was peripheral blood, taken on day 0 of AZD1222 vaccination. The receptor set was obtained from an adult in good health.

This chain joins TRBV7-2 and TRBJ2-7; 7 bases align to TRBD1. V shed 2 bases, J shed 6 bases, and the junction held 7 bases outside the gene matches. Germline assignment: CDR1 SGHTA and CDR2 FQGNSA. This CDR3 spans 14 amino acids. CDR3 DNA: TGTGCCAGCAGCTTATTTACAGGGGCCGCCGAGCAGTACTTC. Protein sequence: CASSLFTGAAEQYF.

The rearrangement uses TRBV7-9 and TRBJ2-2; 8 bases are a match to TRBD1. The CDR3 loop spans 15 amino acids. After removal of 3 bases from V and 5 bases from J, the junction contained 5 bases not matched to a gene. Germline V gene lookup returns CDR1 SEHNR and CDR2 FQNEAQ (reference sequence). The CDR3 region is CASSLTGVLTGELFF. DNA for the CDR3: TGTGCCAGCAGCTTGACAGGGGTTTTGACCGGGGAGCTGTTTTTT.

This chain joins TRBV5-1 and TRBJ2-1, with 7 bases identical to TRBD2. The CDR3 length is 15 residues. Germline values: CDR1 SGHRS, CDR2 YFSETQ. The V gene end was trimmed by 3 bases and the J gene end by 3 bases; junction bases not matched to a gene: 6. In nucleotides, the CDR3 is TGCGCCAGCAGCTCGGGCCGCGGGGGCTACAATGAGCAGTTCTTC. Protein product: CASSSGRGGYNEQFF.

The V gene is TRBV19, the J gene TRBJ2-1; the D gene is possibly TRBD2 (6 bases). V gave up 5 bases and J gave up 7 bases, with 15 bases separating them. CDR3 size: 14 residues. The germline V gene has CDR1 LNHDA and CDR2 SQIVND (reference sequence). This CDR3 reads CASSRSSAGNEQFF. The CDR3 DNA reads TGTGCCAGTAGTCGATCCTCGGCGGGGAATGAGCAGTTCTTC.

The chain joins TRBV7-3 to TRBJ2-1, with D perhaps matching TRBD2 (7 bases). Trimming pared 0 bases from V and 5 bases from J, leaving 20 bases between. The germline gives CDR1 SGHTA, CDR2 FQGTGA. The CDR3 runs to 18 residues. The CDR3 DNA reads TGTGCCAGCAGCTTAACATCCCGGGGGGCGACGGGTAACAATGAGCAGTTCTTC. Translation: CASSLTSRGATGNNEQFF. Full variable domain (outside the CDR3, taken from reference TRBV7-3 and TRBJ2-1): GAGVSQTPSNKVTEKGKYVELRCDPISGHTALYWYRQSLGQGPEFLIYFQGTGAADDSGLPNDRFFAVRPEGSVSTLKIQRTERGDSAVYLCASSLTSRGATGNNEQFFGPGTRLTVL.

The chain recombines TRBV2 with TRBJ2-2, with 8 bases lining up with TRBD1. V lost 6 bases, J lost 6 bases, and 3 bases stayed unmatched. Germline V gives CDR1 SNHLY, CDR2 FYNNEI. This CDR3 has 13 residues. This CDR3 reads CASSPQGAGELFF. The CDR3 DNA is TGTGCCAGCAGCCCACAGGGGGCCGGGGAGCTGTTTTTT.

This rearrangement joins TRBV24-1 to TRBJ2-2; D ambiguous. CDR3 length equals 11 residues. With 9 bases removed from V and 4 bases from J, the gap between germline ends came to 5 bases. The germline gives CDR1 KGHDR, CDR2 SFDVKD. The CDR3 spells CATYGTGELFF. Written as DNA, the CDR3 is TGTGCCACCTACGGCACCGGGGAGCTGTTTTTT.

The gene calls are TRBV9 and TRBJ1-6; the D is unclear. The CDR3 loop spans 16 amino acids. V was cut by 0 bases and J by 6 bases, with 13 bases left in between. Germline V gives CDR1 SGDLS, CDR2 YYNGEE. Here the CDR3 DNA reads TGTGCCAGCAGCGTAGAAGGAACCGCTCCTAATTCACCCCTCCACTTT. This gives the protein CASSVEGTAPNSPLHF.

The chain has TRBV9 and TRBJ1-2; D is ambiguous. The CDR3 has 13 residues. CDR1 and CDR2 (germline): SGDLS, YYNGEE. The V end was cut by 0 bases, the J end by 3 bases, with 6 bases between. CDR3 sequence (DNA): TGTGCCAGCAGCGTAGAGGGTGACTATGGCTACACCTTC. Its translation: CASSVEGDYGYTF.

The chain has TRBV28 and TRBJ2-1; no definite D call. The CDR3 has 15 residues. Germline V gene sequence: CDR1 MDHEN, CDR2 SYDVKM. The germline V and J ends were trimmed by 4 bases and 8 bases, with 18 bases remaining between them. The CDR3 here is CASSYLWPRSDEQFF. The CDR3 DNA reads TGTGCCAGCAGTTATTTATGGCCTAGAAGCGATGAGCAGTTCTTC.